The sequence of this T cell receptor (beta chain) was determined in a study of CD8 T cells in ankylosing spondylitis. TCRdb ran MiXCR on the 5' RACE reads and lists one entry per CDR3 protein. The sample contains 250,000 to 400,000 distinct CDR3 sequences, about 9.9% of which appear only once. Study-level points and caveats: Peripheral blood samples showed relatively rare disease-linked clones, and these clones were CD8+. There was a TCR beta motif, made of eight highly homologous variants, that appeared characteristic of ankylosing spondylitis blood. Clones tied to disease were said to be significantly enriched in matched ankylosing spondylitis synovial fluid. Some motif variants were previously reported in reactive arthritis synovial fluid and blood.

This clonotype came up many times. No antigen is known for it. The receptor was derived from a female donor with ankylosing spondylitis or in good health (not recorded which). Sequencing was done on a sample of blood, either unsorted or a sorted T cell fraction (not recorded which).

CDR3 protein: CASASYNEQFF. The CDR3 DNA sequence: TGTGCCAGCGCCTCCTACAATGAGCAGTTCTTC. This chain joins TRBV27 and TRBJ2-1; D is unresolved. CDR1 and CDR2 (germline): MNHEY, SMNVEV (reference sequence). V was cut by 8 bases and J by 0 bases, with 2 bases left in between. This CDR3 is 11 amino acids long.